The rows below give T cell receptor beta chains drawn from one sample of a study of tumor and adjacent non-tumor tissue in lung cancer. From the multiplex PCR reads, TCRdb called clonotypes with MiXCR, one entry per CDR3 protein. The table lists some 95,000 distinct CDR3 sequences, approximately 80% of them singletons. The sample was distant non-tumor lung tissue. These receptors all come from a man aged 55 to 70 with small cell lung cancer. Both conserved end residues are part of each CDR3. D genes are given only for firm matches. Expanded clones are given a class, and other clones once, few, many or no size at all.

J gene,D gene,V gene,clone size,CDR3 protein,CDR3 DNA
TRBJ2-1,-,TRBV11-1,-,CASNSQDRTYTEQFF,TGTGCCAGCAACTCTCAAGACAGGACCTACACTGAGCAGTTCTTC
TRBJ2-7,-,TRBV29-1,once,CIAQDTSYEQYF,TGCATCGCACAGGACACCTCCTACGAGCAGTACTTC
TRBJ2-1,TRBD2,TRBV12-3/TRBV12-4,-,CVSSLDRLAGVGNEQFF,TGTGTCAGTAGTTTAGATAGGCTAGCGGGAGTAGGCAATGAGCAGTTCTTC
TRBJ1-1,TRBD1,TRBV29-1,-,CSVDEDRMDTEAFF,TGCAGCGTTGATGAGGACAGGATGGACACTGAAGCTTTCTTT
TRBJ1-5,-,TRBV5-1,-,CASSSGTDTDTQHF,TGCGCCAGCAGCTCCGGTACAGACACAGATACGCAGCATTTT
TRBJ2-1,TRBD2,TRBV12-3/TRBV12-4,-,CAGSLAGVHHDEQFF,TGTGCCGGCAGTTTAGCGGGTGTTCACCACGATGAGCAGTTCTTC
TRBJ2-7,-,TRBV6-2/TRBV6-3,-,CARSFTGPYEQYF,TGTGCCAGAAGTTTCACAGGACCCTACGAGCAGTACTTC
TRBJ2-3,-,TRBV20-1,many,CSARDRTRADTQYF,TGCAGTGCTAGGGACCGGACGAGGGCAGATACGCAGTATTTT
TRBJ2-1,-,TRBV11-2,-,CASGREGSTAFHEQFF,TGTGCCAGCGGCCGTGAGGGTAGTACGGCCTTCCATGAGCAGTTCTTC
TRBJ2-5,-,TRBV10-3,-,CAISASEETQYF,TGTGCCATCAGTGCCAGTGAAGAGACTCAATACTTC
TRBJ2-5,-,TRBV29-1,once,CNVEGLVRETQYF,TGCAACGTTGAGGGCCTAGTGAGGGAGACCCAGTACTTC
TRBJ1-1,-,TRBV29-1,many,CSGHTVNTEAFF,TGCAGCGGACATACAGTGAACACTGAAGCTTTCTTT
TRBJ2-5,-,TRBV6-5,-,CVSRSAGLREETQYF,TGTGTCAGCAGGTCCGCGGGACTTAGGGAAGAGACCCAGTACTTC
TRBJ2-1,-,TRBV12-3/TRBV12-4,once,CVCSFSGYNEQFF,TGTGTCTGCAGTTTTTCGGGGTACAATGAGCAGTTCTTC
TRBJ1-3,TRBD1,TRBV13,-,CTSSNRGAGITIYF,TGTACCAGCAGCAACAGGGGCGCGGGAATCACCATATATTTT
TRBJ2-6,-,TRBV29-1,-,CSVSTEGGANVLTF,TGCAGCGTCTCCACAGAAGGGGGGGCCAACGTCCTGACTTTC
TRBJ2-7,-,TRBV12-5,-,CVSGPPPTGPLSYEQYF,TGTGTTAGTGGACCCCCGCCGACAGGACCATTAAGTTACGAGCAGTACTTC
TRBJ2-3,TRBD2,TRBV30,-,CAWTSGRTDTQFF,TGTGCCTGGACTAGCGGGAGAACAGATACGCAGTTTTTT
TRBJ1-2,-,TRBV20-1,many,CSVGMLNYGYTF,TGCAGTGTGGGGATGCTGAACTATGGCTACACCTTC
TRBJ1-5,TRBD1,TRBV12-3/TRBV12-4,many,CASGGQINQPQHF,TGTGCCAGCGGGGGACAGATCAATCAGCCCCAGCATTTT
TRBJ2-1,-,TRBV10-2,-,CASCDTRQGEQFF,TGCGCCAGTTGCGATACTCGCCAGGGTGAGCAGTTCTTC
TRBJ2-1,TRBD2,TRBV11-2,medium-sized,CASRSGGASGNEQFF,TGTGCCAGCAGATCCGGGGGAGCTAGCGGCAATGAGCAGTTCTTC
TRBJ2-1,TRBD2,TRBV29-1,-,CGVDRGTSGPNEQLF,TGCGGCGTTGACAGAGGGACTAGCGGCCCCAATGAGCAGTTATTC
TRBJ2-7,-,TRBV24-1,-,CATSDPGLSSYEQYF,TGTGCCACCAGTGATCCCGGACTGAGCTCCTACGAGCAGTACTTC
TRBJ2-1,TRBD2,TRBV12-3/TRBV12-4,many,CASSTNSGRGDNEQFF,TGTGCCAGCAGTACTAATAGCGGGAGAGGCGACAATGAGCAGTTCTTC
TRBJ2-1,TRBD2,TRBV29-1,-,CGVELAGNHYNEQFF,TGCGGCGTTGAATTAGCGGGCAATCACTACAACGAGCAGTTCTTC
TRBJ2-5,-,TRBV7-9,-,CATSLSETQYF,TGTGCCACCAGCTTAAGTGAGACCCAGTACTTC
TRBJ2-1,TRBD2,TRBV11-1,-,CASSLALAANDEHIF,TGTGCCAGCAGCTTAGCGCTAGCGGCAAACGATGAGCACATCTTC
TRBJ1-2,-,TRBV20-1,many,CSAAGQAGFYGYTF,TGCAGTGCCGCGGGGCAGGCCGGGTTCTATGGCTACACCTTC
TRBJ2-1,-,TRBV28,-,CASSPAGPPLFRNELFF,TGTGCCAGTAGTCCGGCAGGTCCCCCCCTATTTAGGAATGAGCTGTTCTTC
TRBJ2-1,-,TRBV30,-,CAWSPSYNEQCF,TGTGCCTGGTCTCCAAGTTACAATGAGCAGTGTTTC
TRBJ2-1,TRBD2,TRBV5-6,once,CASTPLRLAREQFF,TGTGCCAGCACCCCTCTTCGACTAGCCCGTGAGCAGTTCTTC
TRBJ1-2,-,TRBV6-5,many,CASSPGGTGYTF,TGTGCCAGCAGCCCCGGGGGGACCGGCTACACCTTC
TRBJ1-5,TRBD1,TRBV6-1,-,CASSGGYSNQSQHF,TGTGCCAGTTCAGGGGGTTATAGCAATCAGTCCCAACATTTT
TRBJ2-7,-,TRBV25-1,-,CASSKQPWGPATYEQYF,TGTGCCAGCAGTAAGCAGCCCTGGGGCCCGGCTACCTACGAGCAGTACTTC
TRBJ2-1,TRBD2,TRBV30,many,CAWVLAGGPEQFF,TGTGCCTGGGTCCTAGCGGGAGGCCCAGAGCAGTTCTTC
TRBJ2-3,TRBD2,TRBV20-1,-,CSARDRDRRTSGRVEDTQYF,TGCAGTGCTAGAGATCGGGACAGGCGGACTAGCGGGAGGGTTGAGGATACGCAGTATTTT
TRBJ1-5,-,TRBV5-4,-,CASSLISGTNQSSQHF,TGCGCCAGCAGCCTCATTTCCGGGACAAATCAATCGTCCCAGCATTTT